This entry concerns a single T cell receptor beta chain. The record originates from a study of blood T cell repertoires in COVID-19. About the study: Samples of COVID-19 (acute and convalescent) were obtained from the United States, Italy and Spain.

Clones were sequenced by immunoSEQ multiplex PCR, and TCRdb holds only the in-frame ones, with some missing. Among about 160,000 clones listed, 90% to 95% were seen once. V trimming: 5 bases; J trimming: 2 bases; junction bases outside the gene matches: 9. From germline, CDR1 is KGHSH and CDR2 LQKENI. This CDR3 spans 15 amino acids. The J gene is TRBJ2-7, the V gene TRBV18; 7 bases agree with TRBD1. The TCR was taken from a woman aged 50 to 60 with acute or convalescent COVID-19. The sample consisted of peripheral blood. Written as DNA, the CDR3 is TGTGCCAGCTCAGCGAACCCGGGACAGACCTACGAGCAGTACTTC. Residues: CASSANPGQTYEQYF.